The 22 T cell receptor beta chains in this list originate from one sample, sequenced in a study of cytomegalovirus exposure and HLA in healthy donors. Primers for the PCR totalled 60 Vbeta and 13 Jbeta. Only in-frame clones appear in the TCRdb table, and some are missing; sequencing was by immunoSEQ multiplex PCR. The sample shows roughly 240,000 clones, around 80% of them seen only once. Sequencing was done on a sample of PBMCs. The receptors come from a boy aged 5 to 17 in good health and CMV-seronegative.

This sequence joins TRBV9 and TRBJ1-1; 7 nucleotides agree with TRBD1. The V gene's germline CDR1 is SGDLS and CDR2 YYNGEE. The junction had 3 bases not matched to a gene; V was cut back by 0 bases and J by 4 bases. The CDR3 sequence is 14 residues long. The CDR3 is CASSVAPGGTEAFF. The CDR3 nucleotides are TGTGCCAGCAGCGTAGCGCCAGGGGGCACTGAAGCTTTCTTT. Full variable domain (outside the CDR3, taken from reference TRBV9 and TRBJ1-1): DSGVTQTPKHLITATGQRVTLRCSPRSGDLSVYWYQQSLDQGLQFLIQYYNGEERAKGNILERFSAQQFPDLHSELNLSSLELGDSALYFCASSVAPGGTEAFFGQGTRLTVV.

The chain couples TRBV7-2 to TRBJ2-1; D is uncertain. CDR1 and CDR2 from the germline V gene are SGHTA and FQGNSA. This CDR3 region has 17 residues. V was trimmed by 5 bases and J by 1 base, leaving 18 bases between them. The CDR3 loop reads CASSPIADTISYNEQFF. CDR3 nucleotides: TGTGCCAGCAGCCCTATAGCAGATACTATATCCTACAATGAGCAGTTCTTC. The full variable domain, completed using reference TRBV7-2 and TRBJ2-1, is GAGVSQSPSNKVTEKGKDVELRCDPISGHTALYWYRQSLGQGLEFLIYFQGNSAPDKSGLPSDRFSAERTGGSVSTLTIQRTQQEDSAVYLCASSPIADTISYNEQFFGPGTRLTVL.

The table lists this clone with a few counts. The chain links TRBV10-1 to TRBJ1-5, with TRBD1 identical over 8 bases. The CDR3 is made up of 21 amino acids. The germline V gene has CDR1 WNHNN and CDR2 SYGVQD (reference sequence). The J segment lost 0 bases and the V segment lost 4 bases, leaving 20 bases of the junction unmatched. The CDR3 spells CASSARNPGQVPSHSNQPQHF. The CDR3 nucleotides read TGCGCCAGCAGTGCCAGAAATCCGGGACAGGTCCCTTCTCATAGCAATCAGCCCCAGCATTTT.

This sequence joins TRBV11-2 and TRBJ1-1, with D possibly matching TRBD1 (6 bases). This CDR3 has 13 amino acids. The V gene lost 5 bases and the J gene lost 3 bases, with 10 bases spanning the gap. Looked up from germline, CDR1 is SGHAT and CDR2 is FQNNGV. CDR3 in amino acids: CASSPTGYTEAFF. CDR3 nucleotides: TGTGCCAGCAGCCCGACAGGATACACTGAAGCTTTCTTT.

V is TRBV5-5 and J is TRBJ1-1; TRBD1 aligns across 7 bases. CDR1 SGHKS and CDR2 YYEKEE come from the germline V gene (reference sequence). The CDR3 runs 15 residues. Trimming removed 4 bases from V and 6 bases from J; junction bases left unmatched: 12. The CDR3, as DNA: TGTGCCAGCAGCGCGCCGACAGGGACTGGCGCTGAAGCTTTCTTT. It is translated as CASSAPTGTGAEAFF.

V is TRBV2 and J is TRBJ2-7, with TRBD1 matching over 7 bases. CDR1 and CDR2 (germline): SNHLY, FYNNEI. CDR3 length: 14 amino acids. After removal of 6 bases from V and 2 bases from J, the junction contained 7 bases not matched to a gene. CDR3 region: CASRVQGLAYEQYF. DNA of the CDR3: TGTGCCAGCAGGGTACAGGGGCTGGCCTACGAGCAGTACTTC.

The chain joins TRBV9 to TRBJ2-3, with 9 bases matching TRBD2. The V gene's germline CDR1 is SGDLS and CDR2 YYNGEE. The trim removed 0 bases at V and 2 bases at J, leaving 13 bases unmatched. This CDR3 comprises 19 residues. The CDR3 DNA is TGTGCCAGCAGCGTAGCGGGCCGAGCTAGCGGGGTGGTCACAGATACGCAGTATTTT. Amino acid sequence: CASSVAGRASGVVTDTQYF.

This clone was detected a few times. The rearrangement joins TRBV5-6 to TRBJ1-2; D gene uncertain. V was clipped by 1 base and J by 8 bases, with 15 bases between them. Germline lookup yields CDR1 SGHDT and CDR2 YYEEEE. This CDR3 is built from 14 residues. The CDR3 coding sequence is TGTGCCAGCAGCTTGTGGGAGGGTATGTCGGGCTACACCTTC. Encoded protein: CASSLWEGMSGYTF.

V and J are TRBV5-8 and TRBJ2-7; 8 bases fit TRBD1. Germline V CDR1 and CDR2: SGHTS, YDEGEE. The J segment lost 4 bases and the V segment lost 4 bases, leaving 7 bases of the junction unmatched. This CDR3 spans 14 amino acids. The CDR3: CASSGRGLRYEQYF. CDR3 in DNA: TGTGCCAGCAGCGGCAGGGGGCTAAGGTACGAGCAGTACTTC.

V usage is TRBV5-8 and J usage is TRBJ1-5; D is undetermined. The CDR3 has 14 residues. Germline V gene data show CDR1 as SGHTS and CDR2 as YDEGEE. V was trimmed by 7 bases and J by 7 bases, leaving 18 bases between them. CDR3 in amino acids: CASRFGVIGQPQHF. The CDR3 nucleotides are TGTGCCAGCCGATTCGGGGTAATAGGACAGCCCCAGCATTTT.

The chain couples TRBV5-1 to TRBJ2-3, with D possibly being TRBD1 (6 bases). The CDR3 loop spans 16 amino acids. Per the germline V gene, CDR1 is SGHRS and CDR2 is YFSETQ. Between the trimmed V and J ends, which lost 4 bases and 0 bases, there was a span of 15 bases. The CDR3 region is CASSRTGTTSTDTQYF. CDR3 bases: TGCGCCAGCAGCCGTACCGGGACAACTAGCACAGATACGCAGTATTTT.

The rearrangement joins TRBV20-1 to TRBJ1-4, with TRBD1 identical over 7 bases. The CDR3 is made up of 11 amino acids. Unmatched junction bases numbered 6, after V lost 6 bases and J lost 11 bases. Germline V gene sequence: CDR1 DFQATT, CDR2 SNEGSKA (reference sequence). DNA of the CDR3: TGCAGTGCGAGGGGGCGTGCGAAACTGTTTTTT. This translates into CSARGRAKLFF.

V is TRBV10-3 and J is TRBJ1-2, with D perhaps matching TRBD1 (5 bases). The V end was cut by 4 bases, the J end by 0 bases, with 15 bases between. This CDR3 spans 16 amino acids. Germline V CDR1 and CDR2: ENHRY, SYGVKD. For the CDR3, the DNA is TGTGCCATCAGTGGGCATCGGGGGTGGCCTAACTATGGCTACACCTTC. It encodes CAISGHRGWPNYGYTF.

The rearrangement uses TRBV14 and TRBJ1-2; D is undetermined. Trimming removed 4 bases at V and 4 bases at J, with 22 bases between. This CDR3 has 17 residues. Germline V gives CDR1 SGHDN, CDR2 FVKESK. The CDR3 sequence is CASSPLSETTHLYGYTF. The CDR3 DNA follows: TGTGCCAGCAGCCCCCTCTCCGAGACAACTCATCTCTATGGCTACACCTTC.

CDR3 bases: TGTGCCAGCAGTTTTTTGGGACTAGCCCACGAGCAGTACTTC. The encoded protein is CASSFLGLAHEQYF. The chain carries TRBV27 and TRBJ2-7, with TRBD2 matching 9 bases. Germline V gene sequence: CDR1 MNHEY, CDR2 SMNVEV (reference sequence). V shed 3 bases and J 5 bases; nucleotides not matched to a gene: 5. The CDR3 extends over 14 amino acids.

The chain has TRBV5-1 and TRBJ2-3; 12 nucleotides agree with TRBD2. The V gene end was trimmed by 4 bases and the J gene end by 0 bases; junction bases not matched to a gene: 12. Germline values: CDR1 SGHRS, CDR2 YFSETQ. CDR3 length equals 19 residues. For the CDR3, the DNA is TGCGCCAGCAGCCTGAGACTAGCGGGGGCGGTCAGTAGCACAGATACGCAGTATTTT. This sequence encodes CASSLRLAGAVSSTDTQYF.

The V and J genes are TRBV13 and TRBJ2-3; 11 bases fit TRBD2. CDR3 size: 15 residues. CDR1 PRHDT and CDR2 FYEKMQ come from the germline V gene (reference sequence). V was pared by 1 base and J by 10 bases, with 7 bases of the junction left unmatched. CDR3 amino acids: CASSLEGLAVGAQYF. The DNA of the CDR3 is TGTGCCAGCAGCTTAGAGGGACTAGCGGTGGGGGCGCAGTATTTT. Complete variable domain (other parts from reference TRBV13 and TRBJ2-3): AAGVIQSPRHLIKEKRETATLKCYPIPRHDTVYWYQQGPGQDPQFLISFYEKMQSDKGSIPDRFSAQQFSDYHSELNMSSLELGDSALYFCASSLEGLAVGAQYFGPGTRLTVL.

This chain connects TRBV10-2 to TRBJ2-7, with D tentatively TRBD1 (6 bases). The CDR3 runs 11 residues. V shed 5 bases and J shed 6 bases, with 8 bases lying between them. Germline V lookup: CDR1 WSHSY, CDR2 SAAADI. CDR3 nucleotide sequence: TGCGCCAGCAGTCCCAGGGGCGAGCAGTACTTC. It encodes CASSPRGEQYF.

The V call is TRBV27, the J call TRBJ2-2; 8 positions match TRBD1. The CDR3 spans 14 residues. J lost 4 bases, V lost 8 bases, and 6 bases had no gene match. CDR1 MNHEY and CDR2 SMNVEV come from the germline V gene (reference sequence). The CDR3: CASYWTGRTGELFF. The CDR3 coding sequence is TGTGCCAGCTACTGGACAGGGCGCACCGGGGAGCTGTTTTTT.

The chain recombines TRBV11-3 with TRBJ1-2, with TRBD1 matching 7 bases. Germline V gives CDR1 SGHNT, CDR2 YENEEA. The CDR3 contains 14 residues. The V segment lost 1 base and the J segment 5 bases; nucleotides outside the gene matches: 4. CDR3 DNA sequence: TGTGCCAGCAGCTTAGGAGGGGGCGCTTATGGCTACACCTTC. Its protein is CASSLGGGAYGYTF.

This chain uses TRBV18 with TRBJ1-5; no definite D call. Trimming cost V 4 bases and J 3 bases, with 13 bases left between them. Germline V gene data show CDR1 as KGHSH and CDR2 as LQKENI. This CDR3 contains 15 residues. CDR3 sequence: CASSLSPEVNQPQHF. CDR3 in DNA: TGTGCCAGCTCACTCTCCCCGGAGGTCAATCAGCCCCAGCATTTT.

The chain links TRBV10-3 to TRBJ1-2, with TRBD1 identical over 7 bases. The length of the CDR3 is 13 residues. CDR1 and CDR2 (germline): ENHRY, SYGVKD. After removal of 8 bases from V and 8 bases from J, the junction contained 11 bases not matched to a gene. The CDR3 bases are TGTGCCATCCGCAGGGGGTTATTGTTGGGCTACACCTTC. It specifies CAIRRGLLLGYTF.